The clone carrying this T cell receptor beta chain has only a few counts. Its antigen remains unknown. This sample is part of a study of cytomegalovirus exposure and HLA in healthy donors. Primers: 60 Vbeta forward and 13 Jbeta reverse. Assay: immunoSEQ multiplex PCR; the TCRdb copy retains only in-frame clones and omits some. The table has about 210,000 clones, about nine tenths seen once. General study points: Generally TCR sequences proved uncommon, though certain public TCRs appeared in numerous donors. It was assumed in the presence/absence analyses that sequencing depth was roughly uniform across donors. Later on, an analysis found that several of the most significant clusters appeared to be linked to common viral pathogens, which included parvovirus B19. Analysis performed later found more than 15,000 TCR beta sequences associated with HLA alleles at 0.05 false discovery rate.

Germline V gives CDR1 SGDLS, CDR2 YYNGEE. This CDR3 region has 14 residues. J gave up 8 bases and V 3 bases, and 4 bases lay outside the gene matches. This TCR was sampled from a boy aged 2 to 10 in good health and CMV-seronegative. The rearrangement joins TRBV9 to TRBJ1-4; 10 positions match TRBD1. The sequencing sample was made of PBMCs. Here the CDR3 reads CASSAGQGYEKLFF. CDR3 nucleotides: TGTGCCAGCAGCGCGGGACAGGGGTACGAAAAACTGTTTTTT.